These T cell receptor beta chains were read from a single sample in a study of long-term antiretroviral therapy in people with HIV. Using immunoSEQ multiplex PCR, the repertoire was profiled, and TCRdb retains in-frame clones only, with some absent. The sample yields tens of thousands of clones, 82% seen once. Sample: unsorted PBMCs, taken 0.2 years after starting antiretroviral therapy. The receptors shown here come from a young woman with HIV. CDR3s include the opening cysteine and the closing phenylalanine or tryptophan. Each record gives: J gene, V gene, D gene, clone size, CDR3 protein, CDR3 DNA. The D gene is left open where the match is weak. Size values are once, few and many counts, or a class for expanded clones, and some rows have none.

J gene: TRBJ2-2
V gene: TRBV5-1
D gene: NA
clone size: NA
CDR3 protein: CASRAGTVAMELFF
CDR3 DNA: TGCGCCAGCAGAGCAGGAACCGTGGCTATGGAGCTGTTTTTT

J gene: TRBJ1-1
V gene: TRBV7-2
D gene: NA
clone size: NA
CDR3 protein: CASSLGGAPEAFF
CDR3 DNA: TGTGCCAGCAGCTTAGGAGGTGCGCCTGAAGCTTTCTTT

J gene: TRBJ2-3
V gene: TRBV7-2
D gene: TRBD2
clone size: NA
CDR3 protein: CASSLKRGENTDTQYF
CDR3 DNA: TGTGCCAGCAGCTTGAAGCGGGGCGAAAACACAGATACGCAGTATTTT

J gene: TRBJ2-1
V gene: TRBV4-1
D gene: TRBD2
clone size: NA
CDR3 protein: CASSQETSGGYEQFF
CDR3 DNA: TGCGCCAGCAGCCAAGAGACTAGCGGGGGCTATGAGCAGTTCTTC

J gene: TRBJ1-2
V gene: TRBV14
D gene: NA
clone size: NA
CDR3 protein: CASSLGYTF
CDR3 DNA: TGTGCCAGCAGCCTAGGCTACACCTTC

J gene: TRBJ1-1
V gene: TRBV9
D gene: NA
clone size: NA
CDR3 protein: CASSVESWTEAFF
CDR3 DNA: TGTGCCAGCAGCGTAGAAAGTTGGACTGAAGCTTTCTTT

J gene: TRBJ1-4
V gene: TRBV11-2
D gene: NA
clone size: NA
CDR3 protein: CASSLAGRGEKLFF
CDR3 DNA: TGTGCCAGCAGCTTAGCAGGGAGGGGCGAAAAACTGTTTTTT

J gene: TRBJ1-2
V gene: TRBV4-1
D gene: NA
clone size: NA
CDR3 protein: CASSPRGGEDYGYTF
CDR3 DNA: TGCGCCAGCAGCCCCAGAGGTGGAGAGGACTATGGCTACACCTTC

J gene: TRBJ2-1
V gene: TRBV5-5
D gene: TRBD1
clone size: NA
CDR3 protein: CASSLASGGYNEQFF
CDR3 DNA: TGTGCCAGCAGCTTGGCGTCAGGGGGCTACAATGAGCAGTTCTTC

J gene: TRBJ2-1
V gene: TRBV6-1
D gene: NA
clone size: NA
CDR3 protein: CASSRLGDEQFF
CDR3 DNA: TGTGCCAGCAGCCGTCTGGGTGATGAGCAGTTCTTC

J gene: TRBJ1-6
V gene: TRBV30
D gene: NA
clone size: NA
CDR3 protein: CAWSPSGLNGYNSPLHF
CDR3 DNA: TGTGCCTGGAGCCCCTCGGGTCTGAATGGCTATAATTCACCCCTCCACTTT

J gene: TRBJ1-1
V gene: TRBV29-1
D gene: NA
clone size: NA
CDR3 protein: CSVDKQGNTEAFF
CDR3 DNA: TGCAGCGTTGATAAGCAGGGGAACACTGAAGCTTTCTTT

J gene: TRBJ1-2
V gene: TRBV7-9
D gene: NA
clone size: NA
CDR3 protein: CASSSGSQGGGYTF
CDR3 DNA: TGTGCCAGCAGTTCCGGGAGCCAGGGTGGGGGCTACACCTTC

J gene: TRBJ1-1
V gene: TRBV6-1
D gene: NA
clone size: few
CDR3 protein: CASSVQGYGTEAFF
CDR3 DNA: TGTGCCAGCAGTGTGCAGGGTTACGGCACTGAAGCTTTCTTT

J gene: TRBJ2-7
V gene: TRBV11-1
D gene: TRBD1
clone size: NA
CDR3 protein: CASSFHRDSSYEQYF
CDR3 DNA: TGTGCCAGCAGCTTTCACCGGGACAGCTCCTACGAGCAGTACTTC

J gene: TRBJ2-2
V gene: TRBV5-5
D gene: NA
clone size: NA
CDR3 protein: CASSLQGLSMVGELFF
CDR3 DNA: TGTGCCAGCAGCTTGCAGGGGCTTTCTATGGTCGGGGAGCTGTTTTTT

J gene: TRBJ1-2
V gene: TRBV5-6
D gene: NA
clone size: few
CDR3 protein: CASTEDWRYGYTF
CDR3 DNA: TGTGCCAGCACCGAGGACTGGCGGTATGGCTACACCTTC

J gene: TRBJ2-2
V gene: TRBV9
D gene: TRBD2
clone size: NA
CDR3 protein: CASSVDGGGNTGELFF
CDR3 DNA: TGTGCCAGCAGCGTAGATGGGGGGGGAAACACCGGGGAGCTGTTTTTT

J gene: TRBJ2-1
V gene: TRBV5-1
D gene: TRBD2
clone size: once
CDR3 protein: CASSLASGGPANEQFF
CDR3 DNA: TGCGCCAGCAGCTTGGCCTCGGGGGGACCCGCCAATGAGCAGTTCTTC

J gene: TRBJ1-1
V gene: TRBV28
D gene: NA
clone size: NA
CDR3 protein: CASSPTLTVNTEAFF
CDR3 DNA: TGTGCCAGCAGTCCCACACTGACAGTGAACACTGAAGCTTTCTTT

J gene: TRBJ2-3
V gene: TRBV7-9
D gene: NA
clone size: NA
CDR3 protein: CASSLDGTPTDTQYF
CDR3 DNA: TGTGCCAGCAGCTTAGACGGGACGCCTACAGATACGCAGTATTTT

J gene: TRBJ1-1
V gene: TRBV29-1
D gene: NA
clone size: NA
CDR3 protein: CSVGSGASTEAFF
CDR3 DNA: TGCAGCGTTGGTTCCGGGGCAAGCACTGAAGCTTTCTTT

J gene: TRBJ2-5
V gene: TRBV9
D gene: TRBD1
clone size: NA
CDR3 protein: CASSEGTGGPETQYF
CDR3 DNA: TGTGCCAGCAGCGAAGGGACAGGGGGCCCAGAGACCCAGTACTTC

J gene: TRBJ2-1
V gene: TRBV7-3
D gene: TRBD2
clone size: NA
CDR3 protein: CASSFSGGAGNEQFF
CDR3 DNA: TGTGCCAGCAGCTTTAGCGGGGGGGCCGGCAATGAGCAGTTCTTC

J gene: TRBJ2-1
V gene: TRBV9
D gene: NA
clone size: NA
CDR3 protein: CASSVAPQKDLQFF
CDR3 DNA: TGTGCCAGCAGCGTAGCTCCCCAGAAGGACCTCCAGTTCTTC

J gene: TRBJ1-2
V gene: TRBV19
D gene: TRBD1
clone size: once
CDR3 protein: CASSIGGIWDRNYGYTF
CDR3 DNA: TGTGCCAGTAGTATAGGGGGGATATGGGACAGGAACTATGGCTACACCTTC

J gene: TRBJ2-3
V gene: TRBV7-2
D gene: NA
clone size: once
CDR3 protein: CASSLEGEGGLTVDTQYF
CDR3 DNA: TGTGCCAGCAGCTTAGAGGGCGAAGGCGGGTTAACGGTAGATACGCAGTATTTT

J gene: TRBJ2-2
V gene: TRBV29-1
D gene: TRBD1
clone size: NA
CDR3 protein: CSVEDRGRGSTGELFF
CDR3 DNA: TGCAGCGTTGAAGATCGAGGCAGGGGGTCCACCGGGGAGCTGTTTTTT

J gene: TRBJ2-6
V gene: TRBV4-2
D gene: NA
clone size: once
CDR3 protein: CASSQAGVSGANVLTF
CDR3 DNA: TGTGCCAGCAGCCAAGCGGGGGTCTCCGGGGCCAACGTCCTGACTTTC

J gene: TRBJ2-1
V gene: TRBV7-2
D gene: TRBD1
clone size: NA
CDR3 protein: CASSLGTGNEQFF
CDR3 DNA: TGTGCCAGCAGCTTGGGGACAGGGAATGAGCAGTTCTTC

J gene: TRBJ2-2
V gene: TRBV10-3
D gene: NA
clone size: few
CDR3 protein: CAISEVGQVNTGELFF
CDR3 DNA: TGTGCCATCAGTGAGGTGGGGCAGGTTAACACCGGGGAGCTGTTTTTT

J gene: TRBJ2-5
V gene: TRBV27
D gene: TRBD1
clone size: NA
CDR3 protein: CASSTGTGGAETQYF
CDR3 DNA: TGTGCCAGCAGTACCGGGACAGGGGGTGCAGAGACCCAGTACTTC

J gene: TRBJ2-1
V gene: TRBV30
D gene: TRBD2
clone size: NA
CDR3 protein: CASTNGGAGEQFF
CDR3 DNA: TGTGCCTCCACGAACGGGGGGGCCGGCGAGCAGTTCTTC

J gene: TRBJ1-2
V gene: TRBV6-6
D gene: NA
clone size: NA
CDR3 protein: CASRPNAGHGLYGYTF
CDR3 DNA: TGTGCCAGCAGACCAAACGCAGGGCACGGACTCTATGGCTACACCTTC

J gene: TRBJ1-2
V gene: TRBV5-6
D gene: NA
clone size: NA
CDR3 protein: CASSPATAGGYTF
CDR3 DNA: TGTGCCAGCAGCCCGGCGACGGCGGGTGGCTACACCTTC

J gene: TRBJ2-2
V gene: TRBV7-9
D gene: TRBD2
clone size: NA
CDR3 protein: CASSAGTSHTGELFF
CDR3 DNA: TGTGCCAGCAGCGCCGGGACTAGTCACACCGGGGAGCTGTTTTTT

J gene: TRBJ2-1
V gene: TRBV28
D gene: NA
clone size: NA
CDR3 protein: CASRTQDEQFF
CDR3 DNA: TGTGCCAGCAGAACGCAGGATGAGCAGTTCTTC

J gene: TRBJ1-4
V gene: TRBV6-5
D gene: TRBD1
clone size: NA
CDR3 protein: CASSLDRGGEKLFF
CDR3 DNA: TGTGCCAGCAGCCTCGACAGGGGAGGGGAAAAACTGTTTTTT

J gene: TRBJ1-2
V gene: TRBV14
D gene: TRBD1
clone size: NA
CDR3 protein: CASSQGGTGGHRYGYTF
CDR3 DNA: TGTGCCAGCAGCCAAGGTGGGACAGGGGGGCATAGATATGGCTACACCTTC

J gene: TRBJ2-2
V gene: TRBV30
D gene: NA
clone size: NA
CDR3 protein: CAWKSVGHTGELFF
CDR3 DNA: TGTGCCTGGAAGTCCGTGGGTCACACCGGGGAGCTGTTTTTT

J gene: TRBJ2-3
V gene: TRBV7-6
D gene: NA
clone size: NA
CDR3 protein: CASSSDSYTDTQYF
CDR3 DNA: TGTGCCAGCAGCTCGGACTCCTACACAGATACGCAGTATTTT

J gene: TRBJ1-3
V gene: TRBV29-1
D gene: NA
clone size: NA
CDR3 protein: CSVEGVGTSGNTIYF
CDR3 DNA: TGCAGCGTTGAGGGTGTGGGTACGTCTGGAAACACCATATATTTT

J gene: TRBJ1-6
V gene: TRBV11-2
D gene: NA
clone size: few
CDR3 protein: CASSLEPGASSPLHF
CDR3 DNA: TGTGCCAGCAGCTTAGAACCAGGGGCGAGCTCACCCCTCCACTTT

J gene: TRBJ2-3
V gene: TRBV6-4
D gene: TRBD2
clone size: NA
CDR3 protein: CASRASGGNTDTQYF
CDR3 DNA: TGTGCCAGCAGGGCTAGCGGGGGGAACACAGATACGCAGTATTTT

J gene: TRBJ2-2
V gene: TRBV5-6
D gene: NA
clone size: NA
CDR3 protein: CASSLPGQGLSNTGELFF
CDR3 DNA: TGTGCCAGCAGCTTGCCAGGGCAAGGACTATCGAACACCGGGGAGCTGTTTTTT

J gene: TRBJ2-2
V gene: TRBV5-6
D gene: TRBD1
clone size: NA
CDR3 protein: CASSADRGGVTGELFF
CDR3 DNA: TGTGCCAGCAGCGCTGACAGGGGGGGGGTAACCGGGGAGCTGTTTTTT

J gene: TRBJ1-2
V gene: TRBV5-5
D gene: NA
clone size: NA
CDR3 protein: CASLGVGYGYTF
CDR3 DNA: TGTGCCAGCCTAGGGGTAGGCTATGGCTACACCTTC

J gene: TRBJ1-1
V gene: TRBV7-3
D gene: TRBD1
clone size: NA
CDR3 protein: CAGQVISLNTEAFF
CDR3 DNA: TGTGCTGGACAGGTCATAAGCCTGAACACTGAAGCTTTCTTT

J gene: TRBJ2-3
V gene: TRBV15
D gene: NA
clone size: NA
CDR3 protein: CATSRAEDTQYF
CDR3 DNA: TGTGCCACCAGCAGAGCCGAGGATACGCAGTATTTT

J gene: TRBJ2-3
V gene: TRBV4-1
D gene: TRBD2
clone size: NA
CDR3 protein: CASSQSLAGGSTDTQYF
CDR3 DNA: TGCGCCAGCAGCCAATCACTAGCGGGGGGGAGCACAGATACGCAGTATTTT

J gene: TRBJ1-5
V gene: TRBV27
D gene: TRBD1
clone size: NA
CDR3 protein: CASSFSGTGGGQPQHF
CDR3 DNA: TGTGCCAGCAGTTTTTCCGGGACAGGGGGGGGTCAGCCCCAGCATTTT

J gene: TRBJ1-1
V gene: TRBV5-4
D gene: TRBD1
clone size: once
CDR3 protein: CASSPGGHLNTEAFF
CDR3 DNA: TGTGCCAGCAGCCCAGGGGGGCACCTGAACACTGAAGCTTTCTTT

J gene: TRBJ1-1
V gene: TRBV5-1
D gene: NA
clone size: NA
CDR3 protein: CASSLERGGSTEAFF
CDR3 DNA: TGCGCCAGCAGCTTGGAAAGGGGAGGTTCCACTGAAGCTTTCTTT